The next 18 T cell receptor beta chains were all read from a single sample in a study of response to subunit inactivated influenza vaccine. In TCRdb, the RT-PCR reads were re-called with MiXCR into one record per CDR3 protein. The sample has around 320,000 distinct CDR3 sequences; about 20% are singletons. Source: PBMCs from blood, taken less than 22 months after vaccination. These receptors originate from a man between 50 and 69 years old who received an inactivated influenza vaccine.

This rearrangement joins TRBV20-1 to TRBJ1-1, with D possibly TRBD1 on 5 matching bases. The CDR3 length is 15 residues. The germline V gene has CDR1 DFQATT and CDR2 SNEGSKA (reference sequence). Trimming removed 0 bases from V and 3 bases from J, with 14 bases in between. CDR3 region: CSARDRGTWYTEAFF. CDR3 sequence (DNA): TGCAGTGCTAGAGATCGGGGCACGTGGTACACTGAAGCTTTCTTT.

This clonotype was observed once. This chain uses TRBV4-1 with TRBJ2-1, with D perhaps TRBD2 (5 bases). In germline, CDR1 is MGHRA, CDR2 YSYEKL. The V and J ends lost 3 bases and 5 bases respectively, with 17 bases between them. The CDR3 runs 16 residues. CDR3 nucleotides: TGCGCCAGCAGCCATCCCCCCACCTTGCGGGACAATGAGCAGTTCTTC. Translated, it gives CASSHPPTLRDNEQFF.

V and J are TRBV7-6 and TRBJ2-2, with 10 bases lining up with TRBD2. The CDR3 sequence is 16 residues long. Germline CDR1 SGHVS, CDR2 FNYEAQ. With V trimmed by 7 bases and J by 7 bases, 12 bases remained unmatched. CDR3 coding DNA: TGTGCCAGCAAAGACGGCCTAGCGGGAGAAAACGGGGAGCTGTTTTTT. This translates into CASKDGLAGENGELFF.

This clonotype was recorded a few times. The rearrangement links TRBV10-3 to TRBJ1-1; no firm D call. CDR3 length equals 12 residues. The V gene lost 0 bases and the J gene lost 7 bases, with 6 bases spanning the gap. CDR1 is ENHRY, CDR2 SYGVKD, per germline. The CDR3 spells CAISESGSEAFF. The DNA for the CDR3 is TGTGCCATCAGTGAGTCGGGGAGTGAAGCTTTCTTT.

The CDR3 spells CASSQVTLADTGELFF. CDR3 bases: TGCGCCAGCAGCCAAGTCACCCTAGCGGACACCGGGGAGCTGTTTTTT. This chain joins TRBV4-3 and TRBJ2-2; 7 nucleotides agree with TRBD2. Unmatched junction bases numbered 5, after V lost 1 base and J lost 3 bases. Germline lookup yields CDR1 LGHNA and CDR2 YSLEER. The CDR3 totals 16 residues.

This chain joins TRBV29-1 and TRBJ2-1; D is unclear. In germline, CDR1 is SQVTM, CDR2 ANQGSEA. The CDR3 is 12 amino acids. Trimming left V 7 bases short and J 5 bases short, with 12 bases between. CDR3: CSARREDNEQFF. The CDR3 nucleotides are TGCAGCGCCCGGCGCGAGGACAATGAGCAGTTCTTC.

CDR3 coding DNA: TGCGCCAGCAGTGACACCGGGGAGCTGTTTTTT. It specifies CASSDTGELFF. The J gene is TRBJ2-2, the V gene TRBV10-1; no definite D call. V lost 3 bases to trimming and J lost 4 bases, with 0 bases between them. Germline V gene sequence: CDR1 WNHNN, CDR2 SYGVQD (reference sequence). The CDR3 sequence is 11 residues long.

This chain's CDR3 is CASSPPGWAQNEQFF. In nucleotides, the CDR3 is TGTGCCAGCAGCCCGCCGGGTTGGGCCCAAAATGAGCAGTTCTTC. The chain links TRBV7-3 to TRBJ2-1, with D hard to call. This CDR3 region has 15 residues. V lost 5 bases to trimming and J lost 7 bases, with 18 bases between them. CDR1 and CDR2 from the germline V gene are SGHTA and FQGTGA. Looking up the rest from reference TRBV7-3 and TRBJ2-1 gives the full variable domain: GAGVSQTPSNKVTEKGKYVELRCDPISGHTALYWYRQSLGQGPEFLIYFQGTGAADDSGLPNDRFFAVRPEGSVSTLKIQRTERGDSAVYLCASSPPGWAQNEQFFGPGTRLTVL.

The CDR3 region has the DNA TGCGCCAGCAGCCAAGAGGGGCGGGGCGACACTGAAGCTTTCTTT. It yields the protein CASSQEGRGDTEAFF. The chain couples TRBV4-3 to TRBJ1-1; a weak D match, TRBD1 (5 bases). The CDR3 spans 15 residues. Per germline, CDR1 LGHNA and CDR2 YSLEER. The V gene lost 0 bases and the J gene lost 3 bases, with 11 bases spanning the gap.

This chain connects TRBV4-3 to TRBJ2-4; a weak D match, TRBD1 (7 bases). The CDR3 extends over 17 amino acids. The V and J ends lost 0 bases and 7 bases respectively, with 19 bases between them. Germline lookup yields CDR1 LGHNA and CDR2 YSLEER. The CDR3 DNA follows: TGCGCCAGCAGCCAAGATCTGGGAGGCAGGGGGGAGAACATTCAGTACTTC. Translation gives CASSQDLGGRGENIQYF.

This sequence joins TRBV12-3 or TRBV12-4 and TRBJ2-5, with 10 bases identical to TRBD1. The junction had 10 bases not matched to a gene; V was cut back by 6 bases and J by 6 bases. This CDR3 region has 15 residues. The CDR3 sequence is CASSSETGGWKTQYF. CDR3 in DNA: TGTGCCAGCAGCTCCGAGACAGGGGGCTGGAAGACCCAGTACTTC.

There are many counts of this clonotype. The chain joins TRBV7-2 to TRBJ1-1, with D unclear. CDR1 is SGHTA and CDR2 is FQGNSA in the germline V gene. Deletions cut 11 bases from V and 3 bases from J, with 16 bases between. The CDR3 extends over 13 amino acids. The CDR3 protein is CASGPQVDTEAFF. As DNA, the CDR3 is TGTGCCTCCGGACCTCAGGTTGACACTGAAGCTTTCTTT. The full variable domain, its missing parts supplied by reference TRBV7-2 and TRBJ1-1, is GAGVSQSPSNKVTEKGKDVELRCDPISGHTALYWYRQSLGQGLEFLIYFQGNSAPDKSGLPSDRFSAERTGGSVSTLTIQRTQQEDSAVYLCASGPQVDTEAFFGQGTRLTVV.

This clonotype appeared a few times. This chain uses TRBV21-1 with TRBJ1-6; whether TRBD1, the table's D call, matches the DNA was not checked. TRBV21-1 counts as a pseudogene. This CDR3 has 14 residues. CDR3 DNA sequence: TGTGCCAGCCTTAAAGACAGTGGAAATTCACCCCTCCACTTT. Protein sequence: CASLKDSGNSPLHF.

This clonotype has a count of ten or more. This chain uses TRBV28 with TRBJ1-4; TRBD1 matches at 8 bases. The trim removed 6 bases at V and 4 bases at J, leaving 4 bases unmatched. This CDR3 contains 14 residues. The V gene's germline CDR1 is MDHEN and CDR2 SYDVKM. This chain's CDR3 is CASSLTGDNEKLFF. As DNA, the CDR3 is TGTGCCAGCAGCCTGACAGGGGATAATGAAAAACTGTTTTTT.

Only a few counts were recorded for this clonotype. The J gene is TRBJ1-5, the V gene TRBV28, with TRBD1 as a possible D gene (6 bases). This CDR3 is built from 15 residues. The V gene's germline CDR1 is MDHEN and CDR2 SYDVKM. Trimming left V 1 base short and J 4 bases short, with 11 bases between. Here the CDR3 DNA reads TGTGCCAGCAGTTTATTGGGGACACCTAATCAGCCCCAGCATTTT. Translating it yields CASSLLGTPNQPQHF.

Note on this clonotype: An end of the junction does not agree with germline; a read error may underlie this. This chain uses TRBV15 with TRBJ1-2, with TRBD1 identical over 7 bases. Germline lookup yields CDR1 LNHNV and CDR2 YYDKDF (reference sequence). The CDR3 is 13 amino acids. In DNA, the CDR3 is TGTGCCACCAGCAGGGACAGGTTATATGGCTACAACTTC. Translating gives CATSRDRLYGYNF.

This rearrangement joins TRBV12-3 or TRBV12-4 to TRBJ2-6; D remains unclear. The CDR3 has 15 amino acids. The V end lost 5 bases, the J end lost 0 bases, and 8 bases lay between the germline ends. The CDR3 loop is CASSEDFSGANVLTF. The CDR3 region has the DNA TGTGCCAGCAGTGAAGACTTCTCTGGGGCCAACGTCCTGACTTTC.

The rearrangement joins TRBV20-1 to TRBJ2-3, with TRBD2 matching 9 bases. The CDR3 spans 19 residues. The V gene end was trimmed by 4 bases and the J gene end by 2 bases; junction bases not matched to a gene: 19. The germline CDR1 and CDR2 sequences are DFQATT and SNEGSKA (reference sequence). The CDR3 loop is CSATYLRPGLATFTDTQYF. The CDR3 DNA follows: TGCAGTGCTACCTACTTGCGCCCGGGACTAGCCACTTTCACAGATACGCAGTATTTT.